The 16 T cell receptor beta chains given below trace back to one sample, sequenced in a study of shared clonotypes between healthy human individuals. Clones were sequenced by immunoSEQ multiplex PCR, and TCRdb holds only the in-frame ones, with some missing. The sample lists approximately 720,000 clones, about 92% occurring once. CD45RO-negative, CCR7-positively selected cells formed the naive CD8 fraction, excluding terminally differentiated effector memory CD45RA+ cells. Sequenced sample: naive CD8+ T cells sorted from blood. The source of these receptors is a man aged 25-45 years in good health.

The chain carries TRBV7-3 and TRBJ2-1, with D possibly TRBD1 on 6 matching bases. The CDR3 is 15 amino acids. Germline CDR1 is SGHTA and CDR2 is FQGTGA. Trimming cost V 3 bases and J 0 bases, with 9 bases left between them. The CDR3: CASSLDSSSYNEQFF. CDR3 coding DNA: TGTGCCAGCAGCTTGGACAGTAGCTCCTACAATGAGCAGTTCTTC.

This clone was counted once. CDR3 sequence: CASSEYGTSGSQETQYF. The CDR3 DNA reads TGTGCCAGCAGTGAATATGGGACTAGCGGATCCCAGGAGACCCAGTACTTC. This rearrangement joins TRBV2 to TRBJ2-5; 11 bases fit TRBD2. Germline-derived CDR1 and CDR2 are SNHLY and FYNNEI. CDR3 length: 17 residues. V was pared by 2 bases and J by 5 bases, with 10 bases of the junction left unmatched.

The chain couples TRBV19 to TRBJ2-1; D gene ambiguous. V lost 2 bases, J lost 6 bases, and 14 bases lay in between. The CDR3 runs to 15 residues. From germline, CDR1 is LNHDA and CDR2 SQIVND (reference sequence). In DNA form, the CDR3 reads TGTGCCAGTAGTATAATCCCGAAGGGTCTCAATGAGCAGTTCTTC. Its protein is CASSIIPKGLNEQFF.

The V gene is TRBV5-4, the J gene TRBJ2-5; D might be TRBD2 (5 bases). Trimming cost V 2 bases and J 3 bases, with 26 bases left between them. CDR3 length: 19 residues. Germline CDR1 reads SGHNT; CDR2 reads YYREEE (reference sequence). The CDR3 is CASSLNGNPFGINKETQYF. The DNA for the CDR3 is TGTGCCAGCAGCTTAAACGGGAACCCCTTCGGCATAAATAAAGAGACCCAGTACTTC. Variable domain in full (rest from reference TRBV5-4 and TRBJ2-5): ETGVTQSPTHLIKTRGQQVTLRCSSQSGHNTVSWYQQALGQGPQFIFQYYREEENGRGNFPPRFSGLQFPNYSSELNVNALELDDSALYLCASSLNGNPFGINKETQYFGPGTRLLVL.

The chain uses TRBV13 and TRBJ2-1; 7 nucleotides agree with TRBD2. The CDR3 covers 15 residues. V shed 3 bases and J 5 bases; nucleotides not matched to a gene: 7. In germline, CDR1 is PRHDT, CDR2 FYEKMQ (reference sequence). This CDR3 reads CASSLGGLWDNEQFF. The CDR3 DNA is TGTGCCAGCAGCTTGGGAGGGCTGTGGGACAATGAGCAGTTCTTC. The full variable domain, in which reference TRBV13 and TRBJ2-1 provide the parts outside the CDR3, is AAGVIQSPRHLIKEKRETATLKCYPIPRHDTVYWYQQGPGQDPQFLISFYEKMQSDKGSIPDRFSAQQFSDYHSELNMSSLELGDSALYFCASSLGGLWDNEQFFGPGTRLTVL.

This clone was detected a few times. This same CDR3 is encoded by further DNA sequences in the sample. The chain uses TRBV7-9 and TRBJ2-1; tentative D call: TRBD2 (6 bases). The germline CDR1 and CDR2 sequences are SEHNR and FQNEAQ (reference sequence). Trimming cost V 8 bases and J 8 bases, with 10 bases left between them. There are 11 residues in the CDR3. CDR3 amino acids: CASSPGDEQFF. CDR3 in DNA: TGTGCCAGCTCCCCGGGAGATGAGCAGTTCTTC. The full variable domain, completed using reference TRBV7-9 and TRBJ2-1, is DTGVSQNPRHKITKRGQNVTFRCDPISEHNRLYWYRQTLGQGPEFLTYFQNEAQLEKSRLLSDRFSAERPKGSFSTLEIQRTEQGDSAMYLCASSPGDEQFFGPGTRLTVL.

V gene TRBV6-5 combines with J gene TRBJ2-7, with 7 positions matching TRBD1. The CDR3 is 15 residues long. Germline CDR1 is MNHEY and CDR2 is SVGAGI. V lost 5 bases to trimming and J lost 4 bases; unmatched junction nucleotides: 11. The CDR3 nucleotides are TGTGCCAGCAGTATTGCCGGGACAGCTTCGTACGAGCAGTACTTC. Translating gives CASSIAGTASYEQYF.

In this sample, this clone turned up once. In the same sample, other DNA sequences code for this CDR3. The chain uses TRBV29-1 and TRBJ2-7; TRBD1 aligns across 10 bases. V lost 4 bases to trimming and J lost 3 bases; unmatched junction nucleotides: 3. The CDR3 spans 13 residues. Germline lookup yields CDR1 SQVTM and CDR2 ANQGSEA. This chain's CDR3 is CSVAGTGDYEQYF. CDR3 bases: TGCAGCGTTGCTGGGACAGGGGACTACGAGCAGTACTTC.

This chain uses TRBV9 with TRBJ2-4, with a weak D call TRBD2 (6 bases). The V gene lost 0 bases and the J gene lost 4 bases, with 8 bases spanning the gap. Germline V gene sequence: CDR1 SGDLS, CDR2 YYNGEE. The CDR3 sequence is 14 residues long. Here the CDR3 reads CASSVGGGKNIQYF. In DNA form, the CDR3 reads TGTGCCAGCAGCGTAGGGGGAGGTAAAAACATTCAGTACTTC.

The rearrangement uses TRBV7-8 and TRBJ2-1; TRBD2 aligns across 15 bases. Germline V gives CDR1 SGHVS, CDR2 FQNEAQ. The V segment lost 5 bases and the J segment 7 bases; nucleotides outside the gene matches: 6. The CDR3 sequence is 16 residues long. The CDR3 region has the DNA TGTGCCAGCAGCCCCCGGACTAGCGGGGGGGGGAATGAGCAGTTCTTC. Translation: CASSPRTSGGGNEQFF.

The chain couples TRBV15 to TRBJ2-7; a possible D gene is TRBD2 (7 bases). Germline assignment: CDR1 LNHNV and CDR2 YYDKDF (reference sequence). V was pared by 5 bases and J by 1 base, with 18 bases between. The CDR3 has 16 residues. CDR3 residues: CATSGLRGLLSYEQYF. The CDR3 DNA sequence: TGTGCCACCAGCGGCTTGCGGGGGCTATTATCCTACGAGCAGTACTTC. The variable domain in full, completed from reference TRBV15 and TRBJ2-7, reads DAMVIQNPRYQVTQFGKPVTLSCSQTLNHNVMYWYQQKSSQAPKLLFHYYDKDFNNEADTPDNFQSRRPNTSFCFLDIRSPGLGDTAMYLCATSGLRGLLSYEQYFGPGTRLTVT.

The chain recombines TRBV4-3 with TRBJ2-7; 9 bases map to TRBD1. The trim removed 1 base at V and 5 bases at J, leaving 3 bases unmatched. This CDR3 spans 14 amino acids. The V gene's germline CDR1 is LGHNA and CDR2 YSLEER. Here the CDR3 reads CASSQVDRGHEQYF. The CDR3 DNA follows: TGCGCCAGCAGCCAAGTGGACAGGGGCCACGAGCAGTACTTC.

This sequence joins TRBV28 and TRBJ1-5, with TRBD1 as a possible D gene (6 bases). Germline-derived CDR1 and CDR2 are MDHEN and SYDVKM. The CDR3 is 14 amino acids. The V end lost 3 bases, the J end lost 5 bases, and 11 bases lay between the germline ends. The CDR3 DNA is TGTGCCAGCAGTTTCGGACAGCAGTATCAGCCCCAGCATTTT. Translation gives CASSFGQQYQPQHF.

The chain joins TRBV2 to TRBJ1-4, with 7 bases identical to TRBD1. Losses at the gene ends were 4 bases for V and 8 bases for J; bases not matched to a gene: 7. The CDR3 length is 14 residues. The germline CDR1 and CDR2 sequences are SNHLY and FYNNEI. The CDR3 region has the DNA TGTGCCAGCAGTGTTCGGACAGGCACAGAAAAACTGTTTTTT. Protein: CASSVRTGTEKLFF.

The rearrangement links TRBV9 to TRBJ1-5; a weak D match, TRBD1 (6 bases). V was clipped by 2 bases and J by 2 bases, with 11 bases between them. The CDR3 is made up of 15 amino acids. Germline V gene sequence: CDR1 SGDLS, CDR2 YYNGEE. CDR3 protein: CASSVGAGGNQPQHF. CDR3 bases: TGTGCCAGCAGCGTGGGCGCAGGGGGCAATCAGCCCCAGCATTTT.

This clone was recorded a few times. The chain employs TRBV7-2 and TRBJ2-4, with D possibly being TRBD2 (6 bases). The CDR3 is made up of 16 amino acids. Germline V CDR1 and CDR2: SGHTA, FQGNSA. Trimming stripped 1 base from V and 6 bases from J, with 16 bases between. The CDR3 DNA reads TGTGCCAGCAGCTTAGGGAGAGGTAGGGGAGGAAACATTCAGTACTTC. Protein sequence: CASSLGRGRGGNIQYF.